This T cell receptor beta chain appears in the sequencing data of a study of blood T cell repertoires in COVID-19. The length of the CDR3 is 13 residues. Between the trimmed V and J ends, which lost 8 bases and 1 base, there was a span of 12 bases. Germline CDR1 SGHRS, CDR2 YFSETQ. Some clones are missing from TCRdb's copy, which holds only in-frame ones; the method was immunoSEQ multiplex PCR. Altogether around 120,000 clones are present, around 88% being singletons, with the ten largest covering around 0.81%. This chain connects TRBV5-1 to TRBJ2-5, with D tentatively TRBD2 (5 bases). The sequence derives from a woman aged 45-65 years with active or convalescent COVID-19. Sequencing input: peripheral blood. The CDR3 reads CARSTRGQETQYF. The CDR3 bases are TGCGCCAGGAGCACACGGGGCCAAGAGACCCAGTACTTC.